The next 9 T cell receptor beta chains were all read from a single sample in a study of response to subunit inactivated influenza vaccine. TCRdb used MiXCR to reprocess the RT-PCR reads, holding one entry per CDR3 protein. The sample consists of hundreds of thousands of distinct CDR3 sequences, over 9% of them appearing once. These same data were also listed under a study on T cells expressing NK-cell markers. That study adds: Researchers built TCR beta cDNA using 5'RACE template switching with UMIs.

Sequences were derived from PBMCs from blood, sampled on the day of vaccination. Receptor source: a man aged 50 to 60 who received an inactivated influenza vaccine.

The chain recombines TRBV12-3 or TRBV12-4 with TRBJ2-7; D tentatively fits TRBD1 or TRBD2 (6 bases each). Trimming took off 5 bases at V and 2 bases at J, with 16 bases between the two ends. There are 15 residues in the CDR3. CDR3 in DNA: TGTGCCAGCAGTCCCTCGGGGGCGGCAGCCTACGAGCAGTACTTC. It codes for CASSPSGAAAYEQYF.

V and J are TRBV20-1 and TRBJ1-2; D ambiguous. The germline gives CDR1 DFQATT, CDR2 SNEGSKA (reference sequence). Trimming left V 0 bases short and J 4 bases short, with 15 bases between. The CDR3 contains 15 residues. This CDR3 reads CSARDTDRGIYGYTF. CDR3 sequence (DNA): TGCAGTGCTAGAGATACGGATCGGGGAATCTATGGCTACACCTTC.

This clonotype was found a few times. The rearrangement links TRBV7-2 to TRBJ1-1, with D perhaps TRBD1 (5 bases). CDR1 is SGHTA, CDR2 FQGNSA, per germline. V lost 4 bases, J lost 1 base, and 13 bases lay in between. The CDR3 loop spans 15 amino acids. CDR3 in amino acids: CASSSVPQGNTEAFF. As DNA, the CDR3 is TGTGCCAGCAGCTCGGTTCCTCAGGGGAACACTGAAGCTTTCTTT. Based on the CDR3 plus reference TRBV7-2 and TRBJ1-1, the full variable domain is GAGVSQSPSNKVTEKGKDVELRCDPISGHTALYWYRQSLGQGLEFLIYFQGNSAPDKSGLPSDRFSAERTGGSVSTLTIQRTQQEDSAVYLCASSSVPQGNTEAFFGQGTRLTVV.

V gene TRBV19 combines with J gene TRBJ2-7, with D perhaps TRBD2 (5 bases). Germline values: CDR1 LNHDA, CDR2 SQIVND (reference sequence). The CDR3 is 15 amino acids. Between the trimmed V and J ends, which lost 5 bases and 2 bases, there was a span of 16 bases. The CDR3 here is CASSLGSSLTYEQYF. Here the CDR3 DNA reads TGTGCCAGTAGTCTTGGGTCTAGCCTCACCTACGAGCAGTACTTC.

This clonotype was found a few times. The rearrangement uses TRBV5-1 and TRBJ2-1, with 8 bases fitting TRBD2. Trimming removed 6 bases from V and 8 bases from J; junction bases left unmatched: 22. The germline V gene encodes CDR1 SGHRS and CDR2 YFSETQ. This CDR3 region has 18 residues. The CDR3 protein is CASKGRTSFWEGDHEQFF. The CDR3 DNA follows: TGCGCCAGCAAGGGAAGGACTAGCTTCTGGGAAGGGGACCATGAGCAGTTCTTC.

The rearrangement links TRBV10-3 to TRBJ1-6; D is possibly TRBD1 (6 bases). Germline CDR1 and CDR2: ENHRY and SYGVKD. The CDR3 is 13 residues long. V was clipped by 8 bases and J by 8 bases, with 13 bases between them. CDR3 coding DNA: TGTGCCATCTCCCAGGACAGAGATTCACCCCTCCACTTT. The encoded protein is CAISQDRDSPLHF.

The V call is TRBV7-9, the J call TRBJ2-3; the D is unclear. V lost 6 bases and J 6 bases, leaving 13 bases between the germline ends. The germline gives CDR1 SEHNR, CDR2 FQNEAQ (reference sequence). The CDR3 has 13 amino acids. The CDR3 sequence: CASRGLAGDTQYF. The DNA of the CDR3 is TGTGCCAGCAGGGGGTTAGCTGGGGATACGCAGTATTTT.

The chain links TRBV18 to TRBJ1-6, with a tentative D call TRBD1 (5 bases). The V gene lost 5 bases and the J gene lost 9 bases, with 17 bases spanning the gap. Germline assignment: CDR1 KGHSH and CDR2 LQKENI. CDR3 size: 15 residues. The CDR3: CASSSASAGGSPLHF. For the CDR3, the DNA is TGTGCCAGCTCATCGGCCAGCGCCGGGGGTTCACCCCTCCACTTT.

The chain uses TRBV20-1 and TRBJ1-5, with a possible D match to TRBD1 (6 bases). This CDR3 contains 14 residues. Trimming took off 1 base at V and 6 bases at J, with 13 bases between the two ends. Per the germline V gene, CDR1 is DFQATT and CDR2 is SNEGSKA (reference sequence). This CDR3 is CSARVGAPGQPQHF. The CDR3, as DNA: TGCAGTGCTAGAGTGGGGGCGCCTGGTCAGCCCCAGCATTTT.